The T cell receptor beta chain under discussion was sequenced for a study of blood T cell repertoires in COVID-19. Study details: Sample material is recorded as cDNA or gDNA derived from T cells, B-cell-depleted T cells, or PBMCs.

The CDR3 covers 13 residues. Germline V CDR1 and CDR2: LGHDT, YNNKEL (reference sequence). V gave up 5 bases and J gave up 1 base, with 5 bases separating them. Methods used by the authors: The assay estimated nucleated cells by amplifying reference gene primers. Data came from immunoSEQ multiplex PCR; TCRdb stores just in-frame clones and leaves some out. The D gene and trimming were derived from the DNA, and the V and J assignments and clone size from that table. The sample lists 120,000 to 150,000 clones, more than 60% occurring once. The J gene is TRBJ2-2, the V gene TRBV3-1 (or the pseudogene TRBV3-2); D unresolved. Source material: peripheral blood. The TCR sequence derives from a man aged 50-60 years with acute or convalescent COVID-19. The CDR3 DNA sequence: TGTGCCAGCAGCGGGCGGAACACCGGGGAGCTGTTTTTT. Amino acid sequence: CASSGRNTGELFF.